This T cell receptor beta chain derives from a study of blood T cell repertoires in COVID-19. Study information: Spain, Italy and the United States supplied samples that represented acute and convalescent COVID-19.

The germline gives CDR1 SNHLY, CDR2 FYNNEI. Trimming cost V 6 bases and J 0 bases, with 18 bases left between them. This CDR3 spans 17 amino acids. Sequenced by immunoSEQ multiplex PCR; TCRdb stores in-frame clones only, minus some. The sample contains approximately 250,000 clones, around 89% of which appear only once. The receptor was derived from a woman younger than 45 who had recovered from COVID-19. The V and J genes are TRBV2 and TRBJ1-5; the D gene is possibly TRBD1 (6 bases). The specimen was PBMCs or T cells enriched from blood (not recorded which). In nucleotides, the CDR3 is TGTGCCAGCAGCCTCAGGGAGGGGGTCTCTAGCAATCAGCCCCAGCATTTT. Residues: CASSLREGVSSNQPQHF.